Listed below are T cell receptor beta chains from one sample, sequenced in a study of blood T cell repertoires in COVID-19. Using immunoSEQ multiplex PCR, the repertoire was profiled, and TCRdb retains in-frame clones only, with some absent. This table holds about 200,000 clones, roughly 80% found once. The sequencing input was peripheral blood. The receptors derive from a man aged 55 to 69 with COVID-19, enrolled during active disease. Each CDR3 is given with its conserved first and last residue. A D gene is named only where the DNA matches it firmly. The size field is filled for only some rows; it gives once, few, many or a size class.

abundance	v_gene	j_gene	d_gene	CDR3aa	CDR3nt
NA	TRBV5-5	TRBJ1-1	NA	CASSLRTGQNTEAFF	TGTGCCAGCAGCTTGCGCACGGGACAGAACACTGAAGCTTTCTTT
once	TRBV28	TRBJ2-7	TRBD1	CASSNRDRGDEQYF	TGTGCCAGCAGCAACCGGGACAGGGGTGACGAGCAGTACTTC
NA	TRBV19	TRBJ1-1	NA	CASSIFRGGTEAFF	TGTGCCAGTAGTATATTCCGGGGAGGCACTGAAGCTTTCTTT
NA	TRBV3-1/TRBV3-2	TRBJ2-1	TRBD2	CASSLGGSTYNEQFF	TGTGCCAGCAGCCTGGGCGGGAGCACCTACAATGAGCAGTTCTTC
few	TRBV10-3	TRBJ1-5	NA	CAIRPGQDQPQHF	TGTGCCATCAGACCAGGACAAGATCAGCCCCAGCATTTT
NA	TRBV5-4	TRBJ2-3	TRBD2	CASSFGTSGRAVDTQYF	TGTGCCAGCAGCTTTGGGACTAGCGGGAGGGCGGTAGATACGCAGTATTTT
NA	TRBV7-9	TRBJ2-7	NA	CASSLKPDTYYEQYF	TGTGCCAGCAGCTTAAAACCGGACACCTACTACGAGCAGTACTTC
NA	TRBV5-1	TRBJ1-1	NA	CASSLAGGNTEAFF	TGCGCCAGCAGCTTGGCAGGTGGGAACACTGAAGCTTTCTTT
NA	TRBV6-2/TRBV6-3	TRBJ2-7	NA	CASSYPTRYEQYF	TGTGCCAGCAGTTACCCAACAAGATACGAGCAGTACTTC
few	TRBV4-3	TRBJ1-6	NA	CASSQEYTSPSYNSPLHF	TGCGCCAGCAGCCAAGAGTACACATCTCCCTCCTATAATTCACCCCTCCACTTT
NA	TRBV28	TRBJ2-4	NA	CASSFLRTTSHIQYF	TGTGCCAGCAGTTTTCTAAGGACAACGTCTCACATTCAGTACTTC
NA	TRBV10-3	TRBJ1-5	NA	CAISESKGVANQPQHF	TGTGCCATCAGTGAGTCGAAAGGGGTGGCAAATCAGCCCCAGCATTTT
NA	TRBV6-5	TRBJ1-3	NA	CASSWEWAGNTIYF	TGTGCCAGCAGTTGGGAGTGGGCTGGAAACACCATATATTTT
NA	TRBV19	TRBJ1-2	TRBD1	CASTWDRGPGGYTF	TGTGCCAGTACCTGGGACAGGGGGCCAGGTGGCTACACCTTC
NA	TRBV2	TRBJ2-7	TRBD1	CASNPGQGAVYEQYF	TGTGCCAGCAATCCGGGACAGGGGGCTGTCTACGAGCAGTACTTC
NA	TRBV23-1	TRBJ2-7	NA	CASSQSGLLRSYEQYF	TGCGCCAGCAGTCAATCGGGCCTTCTGAGATCCTACGAGCAGTACTTC
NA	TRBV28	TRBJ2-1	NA	CASSLEGQGSYNEQFF	TGTGCCAGCAGTTTGGAAGGGCAGGGGTCATACAATGAGCAGTTCTTC
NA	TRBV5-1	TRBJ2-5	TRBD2	CASSSGRTTGETQYF	TGCGCCAGCTCGAGCGGGAGGACCACGGGGGAGACCCAGTACTTC
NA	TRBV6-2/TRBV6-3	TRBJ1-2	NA	CASSVSTVNYGYTF	TGTGCCAGCAGCGTGTCAACAGTTAACTATGGCTACACCTTC
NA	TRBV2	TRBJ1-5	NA	CASRVGEFYSNQPQHF	TGTGCCAGCCGCGTAGGGGAATTTTATAGCAATCAGCCCCAGCATTTT
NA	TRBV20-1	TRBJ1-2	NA	CSVGAGNGYTF	TGCAGTGTGGGGGCTGGTAATGGCTACACCTTC
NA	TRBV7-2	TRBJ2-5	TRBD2	CASSPQRGETQYF	TGTGCCAGCAGCCCCCAGCGGGGGGAGACCCAGTACTTC
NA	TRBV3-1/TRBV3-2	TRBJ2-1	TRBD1	CASSPGQGAYNEQFF	TGTGCCAGCAGCCCCGGACAGGGGGCCTACAATGAGCAGTTCTTC
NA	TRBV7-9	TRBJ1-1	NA	CASSSSGGRGNTEAFF	TGTGCCAGCAGCTCCTCTGGAGGCCGAGGGAACACTGAAGCTTTCTTT
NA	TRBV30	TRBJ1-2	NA	CAWAAGEISGYTF	TGTGCCTGGGCAGCAGGGGAGATAAGTGGCTACACCTTC
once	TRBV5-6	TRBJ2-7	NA	CASSLLGQTYEQYF	TGTGCCAGCAGCTTGTTGGGACAAACCTACGAGCAGTACTTC
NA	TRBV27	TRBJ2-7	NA	CASSLAVTSPYEQYF	TGTGCCAGCAGTTTAGCAGTTACCTCCCCCTACGAGCAGTACTTC
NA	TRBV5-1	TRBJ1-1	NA	CASSWGGRARYTEAFF	TGCGCCAGCAGCTGGGGTGGGCGGGCACGGTACACTGAAGCTTTCTTT
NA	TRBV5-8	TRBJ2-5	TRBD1	CASSGPGQGTETQYF	TGTGCCAGCAGCGGACCGGGACAGGGAACCGAGACCCAGTACTTC
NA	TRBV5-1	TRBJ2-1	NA	CASSLGQLNNEQFF	TGCGCCAGCAGCTTGGGACAGCTGAACAATGAGCAGTTCTTC
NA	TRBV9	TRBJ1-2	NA	CASSGQNYGYTF	TGTGCCAGCAGCGGACAAAACTATGGCTACACCTTC
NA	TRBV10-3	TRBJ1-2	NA	CAISESTRGYTF	TGTGCCATCAGTGAGTCGACTCGGGGCTACACCTTC
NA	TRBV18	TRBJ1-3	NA	CASSTLDTNSGNTIYF	TGTGCCAGCTCAACCCTGGACACCAACTCTGGAAACACCATATATTTT
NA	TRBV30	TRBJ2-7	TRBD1	CASTGAYEQYF	TGTGCCTCGACAGGGGCCTACGAGCAGTACTTC
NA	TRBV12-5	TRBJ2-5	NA	CASGSGGTQYF	TGTGCTAGTGGCTCCGGCGGGACCCAGTACTTC
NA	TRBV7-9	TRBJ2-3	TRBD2	CASSFGTNTDTQYF	TGTGCCAGCAGCTTCGGGACTAACACAGATACGCAGTATTTT
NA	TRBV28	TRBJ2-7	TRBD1	CASSLNRGHWEQYF	TGTGCCAGCAGTTTAAACAGGGGTCATTGGGAGCAGTACTTC
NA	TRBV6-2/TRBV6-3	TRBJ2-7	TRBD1	CASSTGTADLVEQYF	TGTGCCAGCAGTACCGGGACAGCCGACCTCGTTGAGCAGTACTTC
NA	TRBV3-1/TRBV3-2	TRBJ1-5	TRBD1	CASSQETGSQPQHF	TGTGCCAGCAGCCAAGAGACAGGGTCTCAGCCCCAGCATTTT
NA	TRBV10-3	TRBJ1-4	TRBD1	CAISPGQGVSNEKLFF	TGTGCCATCAGCCCAGGACAGGGGGTTTCTAATGAAAAACTGTTTTTT
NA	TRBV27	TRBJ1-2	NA	CASSLQGFGGYTF	TGTGCCAGCAGCCTACAGGGTTTCGGTGGCTACACCTTC
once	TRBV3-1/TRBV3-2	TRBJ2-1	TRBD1	CASSQPGQGAIYEQFF	TGTGCCAGCAGCCAACCCGGACAGGGGGCTATCTATGAGCAGTTCTTC
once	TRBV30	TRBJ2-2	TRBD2	CAWRRIAGGNTGELFF	TGTGCCTGGAGAAGGATAGCGGGAGGGAACACCGGGGAGCTGTTTTTT
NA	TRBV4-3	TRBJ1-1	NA	CASSQDRVSYTEAFF	TGCGCCAGCAGCCAAGACAGGGTCTCATACACTGAAGCTTTCTTT
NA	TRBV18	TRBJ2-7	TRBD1	CASSPLRMGRGKKQYF	TGTGCCAGCTCACCACTCCGCATGGGCAGGGGGAAAAAGCAGTACTTC
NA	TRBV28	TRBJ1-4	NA	CASSLGGRNEKLFF	TGTGCCAGCAGTTTAGGAGGGAGAAATGAAAAACTGTTTTTT
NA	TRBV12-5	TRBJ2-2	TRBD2	CASGLSLTSGSNTGELFF	TGTGCTAGTGGTTTGTCACTGACTAGCGGGTCGAACACCGGGGAGCTGTTTTTT
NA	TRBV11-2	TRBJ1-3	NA	CASSLDLTRSTGNTIYF	TGTGCCAGCAGCTTAGATCTCACACGTAGCACTGGAAACACCATATATTTT
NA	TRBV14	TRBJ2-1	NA	CASSQYGRGDYNEQFF	TGTGCCAGCAGCCAATATGGCAGGGGGGACTACAATGAGCAGTTCTTC
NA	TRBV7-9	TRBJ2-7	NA	CASSPAYEQYF	TGTGCCAGCAGTCCCGCCTACGAGCAGTACTTC
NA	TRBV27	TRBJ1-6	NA	CASSSRGVVNSPLHF	TGTGCCAGCAGTTCCAGGGGCGTTGTTAATTCACCCCTCCACTTT
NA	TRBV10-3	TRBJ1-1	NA	CAISETGPGHTEAFF	TGTGCCATCAGTGAGACAGGGCCAGGACACACTGAAGCTTTCTTT
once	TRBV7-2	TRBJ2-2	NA	CASVTGELAGELFF	TGTGCCAGCGTTACGGGGGAGTTGGCCGGGGAGCTGTTTTTT
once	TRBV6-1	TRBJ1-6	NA	CASSVTGSSYNSPLHF	TGTGCCAGCAGTGTGACAGGAAGCTCCTATAATTCACCCCTCCACTTT
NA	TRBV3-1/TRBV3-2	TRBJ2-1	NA	CASSQRGLYNEQFF	TGTGCCAGCAGCCAGAGAGGACTGTACAATGAGCAGTTCTTC
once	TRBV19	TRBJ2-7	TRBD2	CASSAESGSNEQYF	TGTGCCAGTAGTGCCGAAAGCGGGAGTAACGAGCAGTACTTC
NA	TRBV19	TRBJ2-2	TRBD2	CASSIISGRYTGELFF	TGTGCCAGTAGTATAATCAGCGGGAGGTATACCGGGGAGCTGTTTTTT
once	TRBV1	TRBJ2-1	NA	CTSETCHNEQFF	TGCACCAGCGAGACTTGTCACAATGAGCAGTTCTTC
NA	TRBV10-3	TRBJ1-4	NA	CAIKAGPDEKLFF	TGTGCCATCAAAGCAGGGCCAGATGAAAAACTGTTTTTT
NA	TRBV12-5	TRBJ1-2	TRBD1	CASGPTGPANYGYTF	TGTGCTAGTGGCCCGACAGGGCCCGCTAACTATGGCTACACCTTC